This TCR beta chain was identified in a study of CD8 T cells in Susac syndrome. Study overall: Patients with Susac syndrome were therapy-naive, on corticosteroids, or on intravenous immunoglobulin alone at blood draw.

Reverse transcription of 0.5 to 1 ug RNA was performed with random hexamers. TCRdb recomputed calls from the immunoSEQ multiplex PCR reads with MiXCR, one row per CDR3 protein. This sample has 80,000 or so distinct CDR3 sequences, with around 96% found just once. The CDR3 totals 17 residues. Germline V gene sequence: CDR1 MNHEY, CDR2 SVGAGI. Trimming took 0 bases from V and 1 from J, leaving 15 bases between them. This receptor was identified in a human donor with Susac syndrome. The chain has TRBV6-5 and TRBJ1-1; D possibly corresponds to TRBD1 (6 bases). What was sequenced was CD8+ T cells from PBMCs. The CDR3 spells CASSYSWQGRGNTEAFF. The CDR3 nucleotides are TGTGCCAGCAGTTACTCGTGGCAGGGGAGGGGGAACACTGAAGCTTTCTTT.